The 28 T cell receptor beta chains below were found in one sample sequenced in a study of Graves' ophthalmopathy and Graves' hyperthyroidism. The TCR beta CDR3 regions underwent amplification from RNA transcripts. The library came from an HTBI-primed first-round RT-PCR and a second-round multiplex PCR. In TCRdb, the multiplex PCR reads were re-called with MiXCR into one record per CDR3 protein. The sample contains about 1.2 million distinct CDR3 sequences, about two fifths of which appear only once. Specimen: peripheral blood or thyroid tissue (not recorded which). These receptors came from an adult man with Graves' hyperthyroidism.

The chain employs TRBV29-1 and TRBJ1-5, with D perhaps TRBD1 (6 bases). CDR1 is SQVTM, CDR2 ANQGSEA, per germline. The V gene lost 4 bases and the J gene lost 4 bases, with 14 bases spanning the gap. The CDR3 is 14 residues long. The DNA of the CDR3 is TGCAGCGTTGCGGAGGGGGGGCCAAATCAGCCCCAGCATTTT. This translates into CSVAEGGPNQPQHF.

This clonotype was observed a few times. The chain uses TRBV10-3 and TRBJ2-7; D might be TRBD2 (5 bases). Germline CDR1 reads ENHRY; CDR2 reads SYGVKD. The CDR3 spans 10 residues. The CDR3 DNA follows: TGTGTAGTTGGGGAGAACGAGCAGTACTTC. This codes for CVVGENEQYF.

This clonotype was detected many times. This sequence joins TRBV5-1 and TRBJ2-7; D remains unclear. The germline gives CDR1 SGHRS, CDR2 YFSETQ. This CDR3 spans 13 amino acids. V lost 1 base and J 0 bases, leaving 5 bases between the germline ends. CDR3 nucleotides: TGCGCCAGCAGCTTGTCATTCTCCTACGAGCAGTACTTC. Its protein product is CASSLSFSYEQYF.

This clonotype was counted a single time. The junction shows a germline mismatch at one end, possibly a read error. This chain joins TRBV7-2 and TRBJ2-5; 9 nucleotides match TRBD1. The CDR3 extends over 12 amino acids. Germline V gene data show CDR1 as SGHTA and CDR2 as FQGNSA. Here the CDR3 reads CASSYRGQGADF. The CDR3 coding sequence is TGTGCCAGCAGCTACAGGGGGCAGGGGGCGGACTTC.

The gene calls are TRBV3-2 and TRBJ1-1; the DNA was not used to check the table's D call, TRBD1. TRBV3-2 is listed as a pseudogene. The CDR3 is 18 residues long. The CDR3 DNA sequence: TGTGCCAGCAGCCGAAAGGCCGGGACACAACTCATGAACACTGAAGCTTTCTTT. It encodes CASSRKAGTQLMNTEAFF.

The V and J genes are TRBV15 and TRBJ2-7; possible D gene TRBD2, 5 bases. Germline assignment: CDR1 LNHNV and CDR2 YYDKDF (reference sequence). Deletions cut 1 base from V and 6 bases from J, with 13 bases between. The CDR3 is made up of 14 amino acids. The CDR3 DNA sequence: TGTGCCACCAGCAGAGTTAGAGGGTACGGCGAGCAGTACTTC. It is translated as CATSRVRGYGEQYF. The complete variable domain, with remaining parts taken from reference TRBV15 and TRBJ2-7, reads DAMVIQNPRYQVTQFGKPVTLSCSQTLNHNVMYWYQQKSSQAPKLLFHYYDKDFNNEADTPDNFQSRRPNTSFCFLDIRSPGLGDTAMYLCATSRVRGYGEQYFGPGTRLTVT.

This chain uses TRBV7-2 with TRBJ1-2; the D is unclear. V was pared by 2 bases and J by 8 bases, with 15 bases between. Germline V lookup: CDR1 SGHTA, CDR2 FQGNSA. This CDR3 region has 14 residues. CDR3 in DNA: TGTGCCAGCAGCTTACCCGGACTCGAGGGAGGCTACACCTTC. As protein: CASSLPGLEGGYTF.

The V and J genes are TRBV29-1 and TRBJ1-4; TRBD1 agrees at 7 bases. The CDR3 extends over 13 amino acids. Germline-derived CDR1 and CDR2 are SQVTM and ANQGSEA. The trim removed 8 bases at V and 4 bases at J, leaving 7 bases unmatched. The CDR3 nucleotides read TGCAGCAGGGGACAGCCGGTTAATGAAAAACTGTTTTTT. Residues: CSRGQPVNEKLFF.

This chain connects TRBV10-3 to TRBJ1-2; D not resolved. The germline gives CDR1 ENHRY, CDR2 SYGVKD. V lost 10 bases and J lost 1, with 16 bases in between. The CDR3 length is 14 residues. CDR3 protein: CASRPPVGNYGYTF. The DNA of the CDR3 is TGTGCCAGCAGACCCCCTGTAGGTAACTATGGCTACACCTTC.

There are many counts of this clonotype. The chain combines TRBV6-4 with TRBJ1-5; maybe TRBD1 (5 bases). This CDR3 is built from 12 residues. Germline values: CDR1 MRHNA, CDR2 SNTAGT. V lost 7 bases, J lost 16 bases, and 20 bases lay in between. The CDR3 sequence is CASIRQHGAGHF. The CDR3, as DNA: TGTGCCAGCATACGGCAACACGGGGCGGGTCATTTT.

The gene calls are TRBV10-2 and TRBJ2-7, with 13 bases matching TRBD2. The V and J ends lost 4 bases and 4 bases, in that order; junction bases with no gene match: 4. Germline values: CDR1 WSHSY, CDR2 SAAADI. There are 15 residues in the CDR3. The DNA for the CDR3 is TGCGCCAGCAGTGCGAGGACTAGCGGGAGTTACGAGCAGTACTTC. It translates to CASSARTSGSYEQYF.

This clonotype was seen at least ten times. V is TRBV7-9 and J is TRBJ2-7; 9 nucleotides align to TRBD2. The CDR3 is 15 amino acids. Germline V lookup: CDR1 SEHNR, CDR2 FQNEAQ (reference sequence). The trim removed 5 bases at V and 0 bases at J, leaving 5 bases unmatched. The CDR3 loop reads CASSAAGGFSYEQYF. CDR3 coding DNA: TGTGCCAGCAGCGCAGCGGGAGGCTTCTCCTACGAGCAGTACTTC.

The chain has TRBV6-4 and TRBJ2-7; no definite D call. V shed 6 bases and J shed 4 bases, with 13 bases lying between them. This CDR3 has 13 amino acids. Germline V lookup: CDR1 MRHNA, CDR2 SNTAGT. This CDR3 reads CASSSSNWYEQYF. In DNA, the CDR3 is TGTGCCAGCAGCTCCTCCAACTGGTACGAGCAGTACTTC.

This clonotype has at least ten counts. This chain links TRBV19 with TRBJ1-2, with D uncertain. Trimming stripped 5 bases from V and 5 bases from J, with 12 bases between. CDR1 LNHDA and CDR2 SQIVND come from the germline V gene (reference sequence). This CDR3 is built from 13 residues. The CDR3 is CASSPRGEYGYTF. The CDR3 DNA is TGTGCCAGTAGTCCCCGGGGAGAATATGGCTACACCTTC.

The chain couples TRBV20-1 to TRBJ2-5; D gene ambiguous. In germline, CDR1 is DFQATT, CDR2 SNEGSKA (reference sequence). The germline V and J ends were trimmed by 5 bases and 14 bases, with 9 bases remaining between them. The CDR3 contains 8 residues. The CDR3 region is CSAEDRYF. The CDR3 DNA follows: TGCAGTGCTGAGGACCGATACTTC.

The chain combines TRBV6-5 with TRBJ2-7; TRBD1 is a possible D gene (5 bases). CDR1 and CDR2 from the germline V gene are MNHEY and SVGAGI. The CDR3 length is 11 residues. V was shortened by 8 bases and J by 5 bases, with 10 bases between the two germline ends. CDR3: CASGAWNEQYF. The DNA for the CDR3 is TGTGCCAGCGGGGCTTGGAACGAGCAGTACTTC.

The rearrangement links TRBV7-2 to TRBJ1-3, with D perhaps matching TRBD1 (5 bases). This CDR3 comprises 15 residues. Germline-derived CDR1 and CDR2 are SGHTA and FQGNSA. V was pared by 4 bases and J by 4 bases, with 14 bases between. The CDR3 protein is CASSSYWGGGNTIYF. The CDR3, as DNA: TGTGCCAGCAGCTCCTATTGGGGGGGAGGAAACACCATATATTTT.

Concerning this clonotype: This may arise from a read error, as a much more abundant clone is one base away. DNA for the CDR3: TGTGCCAGCAGCTTGTCCGCGGCCACTGTCGATGGCTGCACCTTC. Protein product: CASSLSAATVDGCTF. The genes are TRBV5-5 and TRBJ1-2; D is unresolved. The CDR3 covers 15 residues. In germline, CDR1 is SGHKS, CDR2 YYEKEE (reference sequence). The whole variable domain, remainder taken from reference TRBV5-5 and TRBJ1-2, is DAGVTQSPTHLIKTRGQQVTLRCSPISGHKSVSWYQQVLGQGPQFIFQYYEKEERGRGNFPDRFSARQFPNYSSELNVNALLLGDSALYLCASSLSAATVDGCTFGSGTRLTVV.

The genes are TRBV14 and TRBJ2-7; 7 nucleotides agree with TRBD1. Germline lookup yields CDR1 SGHDN and CDR2 FVKESK. The CDR3 extends over 15 amino acids. J lost 1 base, V lost 4 bases, and 7 bases had no gene match. CDR3 sequence (DNA): TGTGCCAGCAGCCGGGAACAGGGGATTTCCTACGAGCAGTACTTC. It specifies CASSREQGISYEQYF.

At least ten counts were recorded for this clonotype. V gene TRBV6-5 combines with J gene TRBJ1-1; TRBD1 is a possible D gene (5 bases). The CDR3 extends over 15 amino acids. The germline gives CDR1 MNHEY, CDR2 SVGAGI. V shed 0 bases and J shed 2 bases, with 10 bases lying between them. In DNA form, the CDR3 reads TGTGCCAGCAGTTACTCGAAACAGGCTAACACTGAAGCTTTCTTT. Protein sequence: CASSYSKQANTEAFF.

This clonotype came up many times. This chain joins TRBV2 and TRBJ1-5, with 8 bases fitting TRBD1. This CDR3 spans 13 amino acids. Per the germline V gene, CDR1 is SNHLY and CDR2 is FYNNEI. With 8 bases clipped from V and 4 bases from J, the junction kept 4 bases outside the gene matches. The CDR3 DNA is TGTGCCAGCCAGGGGGCTCGGAATCAGCCCCAGCATTTT. This sequence encodes CASQGARNQPQHF.

The V call is TRBV5-1, the J call TRBJ2-5, with a weak D call TRBD1 (6 bases). Germline CDR1 SGHRS, CDR2 YFSETQ. V lost 2 bases, J lost 4 bases, and 12 bases lay in between. There are 14 residues in the CDR3. The CDR3 nucleotides read TGCGCCAGCAGCTTAACAGGGCCCCCAGAGACCCAGTACTTC. Its protein product is CASSLTGPPETQYF.

This clonotype was observed at least ten times. CDR3: CSVVRTPSPNTEAFF. For the CDR3, the DNA is TGCAGCGTTGTACGGACACCCAGCCCGAACACTGAAGCTTTCTTT. The genes are TRBV29-1 and TRBJ1-1, with a tentative D call TRBD1 (5 bases). Trimming removed 4 bases from V and 1 base from J, with 16 bases in between. Germline V gene sequence: CDR1 SQVTM, CDR2 ANQGSEA. The CDR3 is made up of 15 amino acids.

This clonotype turned up a few times. The chain links TRBV6-1 to TRBJ2-2; the D is unclear. This CDR3 contains 15 residues. From germline, CDR1 is MNHNS and CDR2 SASEGT. Deletions cut 4 bases from V and 4 bases from J, with 13 bases between. CDR3 bases: TGTGCCAGCAGTGCGTTTTCAACGGGCACCGGGGAGCTGTTTTTT. This sequence encodes CASSAFSTGTGELFF.

Concerning this clonotype: This sequence may be a read error, since a much larger clone differs from it by one base. The chain is built from TRBV2 and TRBJ2-2; the D is unclear. Germline values: CDR1 SNHLY, CDR2 FYNNEI. The CDR3 contains 17 residues. V was pared by 6 bases and J by 0 bases, with 17 bases between. This chain's CDR3 is CASSERFRRTNTGELFF. In DNA form, the CDR3 reads TGTGCCAGCAGCGAACGTTTTCGCAGGACGAACACCGGGGAGCTGTTTTTT.

The V and J genes are TRBV2 and TRBJ2-5; 7 bases map to TRBD1. CDR3 length: 16 amino acids. Germline V CDR1 and CDR2: SNHLY, FYNNEI. Trimming removed 5 bases from V and 5 bases from J; junction bases left unmatched: 14. CDR3 bases: TGTGCCAGCAGTTACCGCAGGGGGTCACACTGGGAGACCCAGTACTTC. It specifies CASSYRRGSHWETQYF.

This clonotype was picked up a small number of times. CDR3 coding DNA: TGCGCCAGCAGCCAAGATCCGGGGACATATGAAGCTTTCTTT. It yields the protein CASSQDPGTYEAFF. This rearrangement joins TRBV4-1 to TRBJ1-1; the D gene is possibly TRBD1 (6 bases). The germline CDR1 and CDR2 sequences are MGHRA and YSYEKL. The CDR3 totals 14 residues. Trimming stripped 0 bases from V and 7 bases from J, with 12 bases between.

This clonotype showed up just a few times. The chain recombines TRBV12-5 with TRBJ2-1; 11 bases match TRBD2. From germline, CDR1 is LGHNT and CDR2 FRNRAP. The J segment lost 6 bases and the V segment lost 1 base, leaving 2 bases of the junction unmatched. The CDR3 is 15 amino acids. The CDR3 spells CASGLGLAGGNEQFF. In DNA, the CDR3 is TGTGCTAGTGGTTTGGGTCTAGCGGGAGGCAATGAGCAGTTCTTC.